The TCR beta chain under discussion was sequenced for a study of cytomegalovirus exposure and HLA in healthy donors (dated by TCRdb to about 2017). Concerning the study at large: An earlier analysis of roughly 570 of the donors reported approximately 260 Gb of sequence data and around 120 million unique TCR beta sequences obtained from about 180 million T cells. Both class I and class II loci were covered by HLA typing, at four-digit resolution. Among around 400 genotyped donors of the cohort, an average of approximately 240,000 unique TCR beta nucleotide sequences was sequenced per donor, of which roughly 17% were non-productive. The later analysis used no new phenotypic data to find candidate immune exposures, relying instead on TCR beta sequences and their occurrence across donors. Five DR-DQ haplotypes were handled as single units for association and clustering, since linkage in the cohort was strong. Using immunosequencing, the study profiled T cell repertoires from approximately 700 subjects and related those repertoires to cytomegalovirus serostatus. To predict cytomegalovirus infection status, the study combined high-throughput TCR immunosequencing, statistical association of individual TCRs with disease status, and machine learning. Around 330 gigabases of sequencing data and approximately 92 million unique TCR sequences made up an early release that covered about 640 HLA-typed donors. Genome-wide SNP genotypes for about 65% of the 666 donors were used in a later genetic analysis, which treated that subset as a discovery cohort. The number of typed donors differed by locus: 629-630 for A, B, C, DRB1 and DQB1; 500 to 550 for DQA1; approximately 600 for DPA1; and some 430 for DPB1. Among the 398 genotyped donors, more than 70% belonged to the genetic ancestry cluster associated with self-reported Caucasian donors. Besides the first cohort of some 670 subjects, a separate validation cohort made up of 120 or so different subjects was used. The aim of the study was to test whether cataloging public T cell receptors could identify signatures of past pathogen exposure. In a later analysis, previously published TCR beta repertoires from 600 to 850 donors were re-analyzed and high-resolution HLA genotyping was added so that TCR occurrence patterns could be studied. In an earlier analysis of 550 to 700 of the donors, high-throughput TCR beta sequencing was used to judge whether each TCR beta V gene segment behaved as functional or pseudogenic. Every discovery cohort repertoire had been produced on one sequencing platform. Alongside the repertoire data, information on donor age, sex, ethnicity and CMV serostatus was compiled. Beyond this particular receptor, the publication reports: Across donors, most TCR sequences were observed very rarely, whereas some public TCRs were present in many individuals. Correlated functional status among segregating V segments might be attributable to linkage disequilibrium, but an unknown experimental factor could not be ruled out. The classifier was reported to diagnose cytomegalovirus status with high specificity and sensitivity in both the original cohort and the validation cohort. Immune exposure information for the cohort was limited to CMV serostatus. A cluster of highly shared sequence variants was judged likely to represent a technical artifact of the sequencing pipeline. A later analysis reported that several top co-occurrence clusters appeared linked to parvovirus B19, influenza, CMV and Epstein-Barr virus. In a later genetic analysis, a missense DCLRE1C variant was associated with V-gene and J-gene trimming of TCR beta chains, and the association was replicated in an independent cohort. In a later analysis, HLA-associated TCR beta chains showed more clonal expansion and lower generation probabilities than non-associated chains that were equally common. The cohort was sequenced for TCR beta chains only, and without alpha or paired-chain data the features that could be detected were limited. When HLA alleles, especially DR and DQ, strongly co-occurred, attributing TCR associations to individual alleles was difficult. An earlier analysis of roughly 570 of the donors showed that most TCR beta V segments appeared in productive rearrangements either about 87% or about 30% of the time, which broadly matched IMGT annotations. HLA typing was unavailable for some donors at each locus, so association tests used only the typed subset. In a later genetic analysis, fewer N-insertions in productive TCRs were reported among donors in an Asian-associated ancestry cluster than the roughly 640-donor mean. Because counts were too low, more than 15 rarely observed V segments, including chromosome 9 orphons, were left out of the earlier analysis of roughly 600 of the donors. A later analysis associated 16,951 TCR beta sequences with specific HLA alleles at a false discovery rate of 0.05. In the study, some 160 TCR beta chains were listed as associated with cytomegalovirus. The authors suggested that the approach could potentially be generalized to other disease states and immunological phenotypes. A few of the identified cytomegalovirus-associated TCR beta chains were confirmed in vitro to be specific for cytomegalovirus antigens. Because the 87-base-pair reads could not distinguish some IMGT-functional V segments, including TRBV6-2 and TRBV6-3, those segments were excluded. In a later analysis, most CMV-associated TCR beta chains were found to appear HLA-restricted, with HLA associations seemingly driven largely by CMV exposure. Roughly uniform sequencing depth across donors was assumed in presence/absence analyses, although this assumption may not hold. A later analysis found that TCR association rates varied across HLA loci, with DRB1 alleles showing the most associated TCRs and HLA-C alleles the fewest. A further reported finding was that TCR beta sequences accurately predicted the HLA-A and HLA-B alleles for most subjects in the first cohort.

Taken from the germline V gene (reference sequence), the CDR1 and CDR2 loops are LNHNV and YYDKDF. V sheds 2 bases and J sheds 4 bases, leaving 7 bases between their ends. The CDR3 contains 13 residues, cysteine and phenylalanine counted. Only CDR3 DNA remains: 39 bases, in frame from the first base. Library prep was done by the immunoSEQ multiplex PCR assay. For the multiplex PCR, a mixture combining 60 forward primers for TCR Vbeta segments and 13 reverse primers for TCR Jbeta segments was used. Amplification of the CDR3 region of rearranged TCR beta genes was performed with a multiplex PCR assay on genomic DNA. The Illumina HiSeq System was used to sequence the amplified TCR beta libraries as 87-base-pair reads. The published analysis was carried out like this. Across the 670 or so repertoires, a later analysis counted 80 million or so unique TCR beta chains, some 11 million of which were shared by at least two donors. A nearest-neighbor algorithm error-corrected the raw reads and collapsed the reads into unique sequences, merging closely related sequences to remove PCR and sequencing errors. CDR3 sequences were aligned to IMGT reference sequences to assign V, D and J gene segments. Each retained sequence needed at least a six-nucleotide match to both a V gene segment and a J gene segment. A rearrangement was called productive if the CDR3 had no stop codons and remained in frame with V and J, and every other rearrangement was called non-productive. CDR3 was defined by IMGT convention, running from the second conserved V-encoded cysteine to the conserved J-encoded phenylalanine. The earlier analysis of fewer than 750 of the donors excluded sequences that lacked an unambiguous match to a single V gene segment. An earlier analysis of 450 to 650 of the donors called V segments functional above 56.7% productive rearrangements and segregating when the between-donor standard deviation exceeded 5%. A statistical classification framework was developed to diagnose cytomegalovirus status using the catalog of TCR beta chain sequences. In a later analysis, V and J genes were assigned by comparing TCR nucleotide sequences against IMGT/GENE-DB human TR gene sequences. A later analysis assigned CDR3 sequences and most-parsimonious VDJ recombination scenarios with the TCRdist pipeline. In a later analysis, each TCR beta chain was defined by its CDR3 amino acid sequence together with its V-gene family, and reads without a unique V-gene family were excluded. As a way to deal with suspected cross-contamination and a sequencing artifact, a later analysis dropped hundreds of nucleotide sequences that were highly shared and had low generation probability. For each public chain, a later analysis derived a clonal expansion index from normalized ranks of inferred template counts within each repertoire. In a later analysis, generation probabilities were computed using a VDJ recombination model fitted to out-of-frame rearrangements, and the results were checked against IGoR. Hypergeometric tests were used in a later analysis to score TCR-TCR, TCR-HLA and TCR-CMV co-occurrence, with a repertoire-size bias correction applied to the TCR pairs. To estimate false discovery rates, a later analysis permuted the HLA or CMV assignments 20 times. In a later analysis, co-occurring TCRs were grouped using DBSCAN, with TCRdist sequence similarity added in when clustering inside HLA-allele-positive subsets. Co-occurrence clustering excluded repertoires with fewer than 30,000 or more than 120,000 public chains, plus five with anomalous nucleotide sharing. TCRdb stores this immuneACCESS table with in-frame sequences only. Part of the clones is absent; in the studies checked, under half of the shortfall reflects unresolved V genes, and no reason is known for the rest. V, J and clone size are those of that table, while D and trimming were read from the DNA. This sample's table lists around 40,000 clones. The ten largest make up 6.2% of the sample.

The cohort consisted of approximately 690 healthy bone marrow donors. All cohort members were sampled while nominally healthy, although unrecorded immune exposures were likely present. The donor tested CMV seronegative, placing the donor among the roughly 340 seronegative members of the cohort. A peripheral blood sample was provided by each donor, and peripheral blood mononuclear cells were used for TCR beta sequencing. Genomic DNA was extracted from the blood cell samples with the Qiagen DNeasy Blood Extraction Kit. Regarding this clone: Its antigen specificity is not known.

Recombination joined TRBV15 with TRBJ2-3; matching of 5 bases hints at TRBD2 as the D gene. The sample comprised PBMCs. The source of this sequence is a man aged 30 to 45 in good health and CMV-seronegative. The CDR3 here reads CATSRPDSDTQYF. The bases read TGTGCCACCAGCAGACCGGACTCAGATACGCAGTATTTT.